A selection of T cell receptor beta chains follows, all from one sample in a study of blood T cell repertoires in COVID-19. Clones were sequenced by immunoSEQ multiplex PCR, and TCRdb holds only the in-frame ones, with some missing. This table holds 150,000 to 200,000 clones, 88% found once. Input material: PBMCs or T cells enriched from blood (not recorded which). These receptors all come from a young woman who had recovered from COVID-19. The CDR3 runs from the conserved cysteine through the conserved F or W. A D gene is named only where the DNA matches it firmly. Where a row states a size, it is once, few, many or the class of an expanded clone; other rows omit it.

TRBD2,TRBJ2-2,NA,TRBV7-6,CASSFGAGGSTGELFF,TGTGCCAGCAGCTTCGGCGCGGGGGGATCGACCGGGGAGCTGTTTTTT
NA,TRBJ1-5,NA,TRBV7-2,CASSLAGGYSNQPQHF,TGTGCCAGCAGCTTAGCGGGCGGGTATAGCAATCAGCCCCAGCATTTT
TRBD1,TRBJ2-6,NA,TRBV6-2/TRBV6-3,CASSYWGQGASGANVLTF,TGTGCCAGCAGTTACTGGGGACAGGGGGCATCTGGGGCCAACGTCCTGACTTTC
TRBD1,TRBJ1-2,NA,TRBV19,CASSTNPQGSHGYTF,TGTGCCAGTAGTACCAACCCACAGGGGTCCCATGGCTACACCTTC
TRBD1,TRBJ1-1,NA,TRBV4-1,CASSRNRGGLNTEAFF,TGCGCCAGCAGCCGAAACAGGGGGGGATTGAACACTGAAGCTTTCTTT
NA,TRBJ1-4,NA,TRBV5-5,CASSLTGINEKLFF,TGTGCCAGCAGCTTGACAGGGATTAATGAAAAACTGTTTTTT
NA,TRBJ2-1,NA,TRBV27,CASSRQVGAQFNEQFF,TGTGCCAGCAGTCGTCAGGTGGGGGCGCAATTTAATGAGCAGTTCTTC
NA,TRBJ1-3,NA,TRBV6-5,CASSLGESGNTIYF,TGTGCCAGCAGCCTCGGGGAATCTGGAAACACCATATATTTT
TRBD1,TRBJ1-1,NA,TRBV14,CASSQDLGTGLPPGTEAFF,TGTGCCAGCAGCCAAGATCTAGGGACAGGGTTACCACCGGGCACTGAAGCTTTCTTT
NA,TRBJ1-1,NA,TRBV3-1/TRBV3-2,CASSQDWVGEDTEAFF,TGTGCCAGCAGCCAAGATTGGGTAGGGGAGGACACTGAAGCTTTCTTT
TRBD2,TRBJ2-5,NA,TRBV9,CASSSTSGGWQETQYF,TGTGCCAGCAGCTCAACTAGCGGGGGGTGGCAAGAGACCCAGTACTTC
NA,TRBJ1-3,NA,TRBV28,CASIRGTSSGNTIYF,TGTGCCAGCATCAGGGGTACTAGCTCTGGAAACACCATATATTTT
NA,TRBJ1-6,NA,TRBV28,CASSFRGQLIPGSYNSPLHF,TGTGCCAGCAGTTTTAGAGGACAGTTAATCCCGGGCTCCTATAATTCACCCCTCCACTTT
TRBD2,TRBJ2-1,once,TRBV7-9,CASSLGGTSLDEQFF,TGTGCCAGCAGCTTAGGAGGGACTAGCTTAGATGAGCAGTTCTTC
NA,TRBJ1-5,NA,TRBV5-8,CASSLVARDNQPQHF,TGTGCCAGCAGCTTGGTGGCCAGGGACAATCAGCCCCAGCATTTT
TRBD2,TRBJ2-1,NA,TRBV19,CASSRSGTSNEQFF,TGTGCCAGTAGTCGTAGCGGGACTTCCAATGAGCAGTTCTTC
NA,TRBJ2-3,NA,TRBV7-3,CASSRRGGSVIDTQYF,TGTGCCAGCAGTCGCCGTGGGGGGAGTGTCATAGATACGCAGTATTTT
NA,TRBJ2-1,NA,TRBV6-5,CASSYRTEYNEQFF,TGTGCCAGCAGTTACCGCACCGAGTACAATGAGCAGTTCTTC
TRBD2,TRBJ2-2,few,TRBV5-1,CASSEAGTSGVRELFF,TGCGCCAGCAGCGAAGCCGGGACTAGTGGGGTTCGGGAGCTGTTTTTT